Listed below are T cell receptor beta chains from one sample, sequenced in a study of Graves' ophthalmopathy and Graves' hyperthyroidism. MiXCR, run by TCRdb on the multiplex PCR reads, gives a single entry per CDR3 protein. The sample holds fewer than 400,000 distinct CDR3 sequences, about 18% seen once. What was sequenced was peripheral blood. The receptors derive from a woman aged 18-29 years with Graves' ophthalmopathy. CDR3s include the opening cysteine and the closing phenylalanine or tryptophan. A D gene is named only where the DNA matches it firmly. The listing skips clone size in some rows; elsewhere it reads once, few, many or a size class.

DNA: TGCGCCAGCAGCTTGGCCATCACAGGGTTTACCGGGGAGCTGTTTTTT; CDR3: CASSLAITGFTGELFF; J: TRBJ2-2; V: TRBV5-1; size: many; D: .
DNA: TGTGCCACCAGCATATTAAGGGAAGCGGCCAAAAACGTTCAGTACTTC; CDR3: CATSILREAAKNVQYF; J: TRBJ2-4; V: TRBV15; size: many; D: .
DNA: TGTGCCAGCACCTATGGGCCTTCACCCCTCCACTTT; CDR3: CASTYGPSPLHF; J: TRBJ1-6; V: TRBV6-1; size: many; D: .
DNA: TGTGCCAGCAGGCCGGACTACCGAGGGATCAATGAGCAGTTCTTC; CDR3: CASRPDYRGINEQFF; J: TRBJ2-1; V: TRBV2; size: many; D: .
DNA: TGTGCCAGCAGCAACGACAGGGCATATTCACCCCTCCACTTT; CDR3: CASSNDRAYSPLHF; J: TRBJ1-6; V: TRBV4-2; size: many; D: TRBD1
DNA: TGTGCCAGCTCACCCTCGGCCCCAGAGACCCAGTACTTC; CDR3: CASSPSAPETQYF; J: TRBJ2-5; V: TRBV18; size: few; D: .
DNA: TGCAGTGCTAGTCTACTAGCGGGAGGGCCCCCGATGGAAGAGACCCAGTACTTC; CDR3: CSASLLAGGPPMEETQYF; J: TRBJ2-5; V: TRBV20-1; size: .; D: TRBD2
DNA: TGTGCCAGCAGTTCCGGGACAGCCCCTAACTATGGCTACACCTTC; CDR3: CASSSGTAPNYGYTF; J: TRBJ1-2; V: TRBV27; size: .; D: TRBD1
DNA: TGTGCCAGCAGCAATTCAGGGGGCCGGGGCTCCAATGAGCAGTTCTTC; CDR3: CASSNSGGRGSNEQFF; J: TRBJ2-1; V: TRBV6-1; size: few; D: TRBD1
DNA: TGTGCCAGCAGTCCCCTCCGGTCCGGGAGACCCCGGGGGGATACGCAGTATTTT; CDR3: CASSPLRSGRPRGDTQYF; J: TRBJ2-3; V: TRBV28; size: .; D: .
DNA: TGTGCCAGCAGTTTACTCAGGGACACCGGGGAGCTGTTTTTT; CDR3: CASSLLRDTGELFF; J: TRBJ2-2; V: TRBV28; size: many; D: .
DNA: TGTGCCAGCAGGCCGCATTGGGACGGACGATTCTATGGCTACACCTTC; CDR3: CASRPHWDGRFYGYTF; J: TRBJ1-2; V: TRBV28; size: many; D: .
DNA: TGCGCCAGCAGCCATCGGACTAGCGGGGAGACCCAGTACTTC; CDR3: CASSHRTSGETQYF; J: TRBJ2-5; V: TRBV4-1; size: many; D: TRBD2
DNA: TGTGCCAGCAGCTCGGGACAGGGCCTCCGGACCTTCTCTGGAAACACCATATATTTT; CDR3: CASSSGQGLRTFSGNTIYF; J: TRBJ1-3; V: TRBV7-2; size: many; D: TRBD1
DNA: TGTGCCAGCAGTTACTCACGGACAGGGGGGGTTGTAGCCCAGTACTTC; CDR3: CASSYSRTGGVVAQYF; J: TRBJ2-5; V: TRBV6-5; size: once; D: TRBD1
DNA: TGTGCCAGCCACGACAGGGGGCTTGGTGGCTACACCTTC; CDR3: CASHDRGLGGYTF; J: TRBJ1-2; V: TRBV19; size: many; D: TRBD1
DNA: TGTGCCAGTAGTATTTATCCAGATAGCAATCAGCCCCAGCATTTT; CDR3: CASSIYPDSNQPQHF; J: TRBJ1-5; V: TRBV19; size: .; D: .
DNA: TGTGCCAGTAGTAAGGAGGCTGAAGCTTTCTTT; CDR3: CASSKEAEAFF; J: TRBJ1-1; V: TRBV19; size: many; D: .
DNA: TGTGCCAGCAGCGCGGGGATCGGGGAGCTGTTTTTT; CDR3: CASSAGIGELFF; J: TRBJ2-2; V: TRBV12-3/TRBV12-4; size: many; D: .
DNA: TGCGCCACCCGGCGGGAGGATGGCTACACCTTC; CDR3: CATRREDGYTF; J: TRBJ1-2; V: TRBV10-2; size: many; D: .
DNA: TGTGCCAGCAGTTACTCGCAGGTTTCCGACGAGCAGTACTTC; CDR3: CASSYSQVSDEQYF; J: TRBJ2-7; V: TRBV6-2/TRBV6-3; size: many; D: .
DNA: TGTGCCAGCACCCCGGGACTAGAAGTCGGGGAGCTGTTTTTT; CDR3: CASTPGLEVGELFF; J: TRBJ2-2; V: TRBV12-3/TRBV12-4; size: .; D: TRBD2
DNA: TGTGCCAGCAGCCAACAGGTTCGGGAGCAGTACTTC; CDR3: CASSQQVREQYF; J: TRBJ2-7; V: TRBV11-1; size: .; D: .
DNA: TGCGCCAGCAGCTTTGAAACTTGGGGGGTCGGGGAGCTGTTTTTT; CDR3: CASSFETWGVGELFF; J: TRBJ2-2; V: TRBV5-1; size: few; D: .
DNA: TGTGCCAGCAGCTTCGAGGGATCGGAGTGGGAGACCCAGTACTTC; CDR3: CASSFEGSEWETQYF; J: TRBJ2-5; V: TRBV11-2; size: many; D: .
DNA: TGTGCCAGCAGTGCTGGGACGGTCCCTGACGAGCAGTACTTC; CDR3: CASSAGTVPDEQYF; J: TRBJ2-7; V: TRBV11-2; size: many; D: .
DNA: TGCAGCGTTGGGCAGGGGTACACCGGGGAGCTGTTTTTT; CDR3: CSVGQGYTGELFF; J: TRBJ2-2; V: TRBV29-1; size: many; D: .